This TCR beta chain was documented in a study of blood T cell repertoires in COVID-19. Study information: Sample material is recorded as cDNA or gDNA derived from T cells, B-cell-depleted T cells, or PBMCs.

Measured with immunoSEQ multiplex PCR; TCRdb has only the in-frame clones, and not every one. Of around 310,000 clones in the sample, roughly 86% are singletons; the top ten hold roughly a tenth. Between the trimmed V and J ends, which lost 1 base and 0 bases, there was a span of 9 bases. This CDR3 region has 16 residues. Germline CDR1 is KGHSH and CDR2 is LQKENI. The rearrangement joins TRBV18 to TRBJ1-4, with unresolved D. The receptor's source is a woman between 25 and 40 years old who had recovered from COVID-19. Sequencing was performed on PBMCs or T cells enriched from blood (not recorded which). The CDR3 reads CASSPLQDSTNEKLFF. The DNA for the CDR3 is TGTGCCAGCTCACCACTCCAGGACTCAACTAATGAAAAACTGTTTTTT.